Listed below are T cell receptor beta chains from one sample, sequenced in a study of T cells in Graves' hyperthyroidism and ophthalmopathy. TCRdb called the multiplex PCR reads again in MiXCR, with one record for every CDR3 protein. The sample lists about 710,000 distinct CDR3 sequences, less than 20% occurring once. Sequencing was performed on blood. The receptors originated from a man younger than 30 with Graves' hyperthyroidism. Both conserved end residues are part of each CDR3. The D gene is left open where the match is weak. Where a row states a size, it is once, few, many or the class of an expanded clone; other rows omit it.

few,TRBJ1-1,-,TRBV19,TGTGCCAGTAGTATCTGGCAGGGTGTGTGGTACACTGAAGCTTTCTTT,CASSIWQGVWYTEAFF
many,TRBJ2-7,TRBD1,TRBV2,TGTGCCAGCAGACCTAGACCGACAGGGCCCTCCTACGAGCAGTACTTC,CASRPRPTGPSYEQYF
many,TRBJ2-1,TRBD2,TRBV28,TGTGCCAGCAGTTTTGCGGGAGAATTCTACAATGAGCAGTTCTTC,CASSFAGEFYNEQFF
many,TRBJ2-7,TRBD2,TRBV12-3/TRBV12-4,TGTGCCAGCAGCCCGGGACTAGGGCCCTACGAGCAGTACTTC,CASSPGLGPYEQYF
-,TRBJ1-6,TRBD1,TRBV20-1,TGCAGTGCCGTCCAGGACAGGAGTAATTCACCCCTCCACTTT,CSAVQDRSNSPLHF
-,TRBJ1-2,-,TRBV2,TGTGCCAGCAGTGAAGATCCGGCCTGGGGTGGCTACACCTTC,CASSEDPAWGGYTF
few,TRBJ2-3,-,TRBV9,TGTGCCAGCAGCCCCGGAGGCCTCACAGATACGCAGTATTTT,CASSPGGLTDTQYF
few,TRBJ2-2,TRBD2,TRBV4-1,TGCGCCAGCAGCCTTAAGCGGGAGCGGGTCGGGGAGCTGTTTTTT,CASSLKRERVGELFF
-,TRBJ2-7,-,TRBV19,TGTGCCAGTAGTCTCCTGGTCCCCGCCTTGCCCTACGAGCAGTACTTC,CASSLLVPALPYEQYF
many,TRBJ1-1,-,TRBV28,TGTGCCAGCAGTTTAGGTCGTGAGCCTGAAGCTTTCTTT,CASSLGREPEAFF
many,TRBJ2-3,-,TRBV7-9,TGTGCCAGCAGCCCTCATCAGGGCCCGACAGATACGCAGTATTTT,CASSPHQGPTDTQYF
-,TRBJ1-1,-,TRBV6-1,TGTGCCAGCAAGGTGGCGAACACTGAAGCTTTCTTT,CASKVANTEAFF
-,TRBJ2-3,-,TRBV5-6,TGTGCCAGCAGAACAGGACTCACTAGCACAGATACGCAGTATTTT,CASRTGLTSTDTQYF
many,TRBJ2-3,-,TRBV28,TGTGCCAGCACTTGGGTTCTCCTCACAGATACGCAGTATTTT,CASTWVLLTDTQYF
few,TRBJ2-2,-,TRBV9,TGTGCCAGCAGCGGGAGCGGCGGGGAGCTGTTTTTT,CASSGSGGELFF
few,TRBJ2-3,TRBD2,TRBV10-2,TGCGCCAGCAAGAGACTAGCGGGAGGGGGAGCAGATACGCAGTATTTT,CASKRLAGGGADTQYF
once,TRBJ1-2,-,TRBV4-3,TGCGCCAGCAGCCAAGATCGGATCCGCCGGGGCTACACCTTC,CASSQDRIRRGYTF
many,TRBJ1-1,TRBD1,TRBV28,TGTGCCAGCAAGGGACAGGGGGGCACTGAAGCTTTCTTT,CASKGQGGTEAFF
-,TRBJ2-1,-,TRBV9,TGTGCCAGCAGCGTAGGATGGCCCACGAGCAGTGAGCAGTTCTTC,CASSVGWPTSSEQFF
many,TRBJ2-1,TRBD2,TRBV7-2,TGTGCCAGCAGCCGAAACGCGGGAGGAGGTGAGCAGTTCTTC,CASSRNAGGGEQFF